This T cell receptor (beta chain) was obtained from a study of control samples from healthy donors and cancer patients. Only in-frame clones appear in the TCRdb table, and some are missing; sequencing was by immunoSEQ multiplex PCR. The data contain 150,000 or so clones, 94% of them singletons. There are 15 residues in the CDR3. Per the germline V gene, CDR1 is LNHDA and CDR2 is SQIVND (reference sequence). Trimming shortened V by 9 bases and J by 0 bases, and 15 bases separated the two germline ends. Specimen: blood. The receptor's source is a middle-aged man in good health. The J gene is TRBJ1-5, the V gene TRBV19; weak D call: TRBD1 (6 bases). Here the CDR3 reads CASQFMGASNQPQHF. In nucleotides, the CDR3 is TGTGCCAGCCAGTTTATGGGGGCTAGCAATCAGCCCCAGCATTTT.